This T cell receptor (beta chain) was sequenced for a study of CD8+ T cells in alopecia areata. Looked up from germline, CDR1 is MNHNS and CDR2 is SASEGT. This CDR3 spans 12 amino acids. The V gene lost 11 bases and the J gene lost 7 bases, with 17 bases spanning the gap. Reverse transcribed after extraction, RNA yielded cDNA as the sequencing template. Libraries were prepared by immunoSEQ multiplex PCR; TCRdb keeps only in-frame clonotypes and omits some of them. Here the sample spans 65,000 to 75,000 clones, 29% being singletons. Treatment given: oral pan-JAK inhibitor, 5-10 mg twice daily. Broader study findings: Among the 100 top clones, expanded CD8+ clones, like scalp clonality, were significantly decreased by tofacitinib.

This clone has more than one count but fewer than ten. Its antigen is currently unknown. The sequenced sample was CD8+ T cells sorted from blood, obtained at week 4, from a patient treated with tofacitinib. The gene calls are TRBV6-1 and TRBJ1-2; perhaps TRBD1 as D (5 bases). The clonotype was recovered from a human donor with alopecia areata. As DNA, the CDR3 is TGTGCCTGGGGGGACCAGTACTTTGGCTACACCTTC. As protein: CAWGDQYFGYTF.